This TCR beta chain was documented in a study of PD-1 blockade in classical Hodgkin lymphoma. Germline CDR1 and CDR2: MDHEN and SYDVKM. Germline trimming cut 5 bases from V and 1 base from J; bases unmatched to any gene: 12. The CDR3 covers 17 residues. Remarks on this clone: Its target is unknown.

Study-level findings and limits: Relapsed/refractory patients reportedly had lower baseline diversity than newly diagnosed patients.

Noted time point: cycle 4 day 1 (C4D1), after five to seven weeks of nivolumab. Each of the patients experienced relapse following autologous stem cell transplantation, and their brentuximab vedotin exposure differed. Starting with thawed PBMCs, CD4+ T cells were purified by magnetic negative selection. TCRdb keeps only in-frame clones here, not all; method: immunoSEQ multiplex PCR. The sample has around 9,600 clones; about 75% are singletons. This TCR derives from a human donor with classical Hodgkin lymphoma. V gene TRBV28 combines with J gene TRBJ2-5; 8 bases agree with TRBD2. Specimen: CD4+ T cells from blood, collected before the fourth cycle of nivolumab. The DNA of the CDR3 is TGTGCCAGCAGTGTATCGCCTAGCGGGCGGATCCAAGAGACCCAGTACTTC. As protein: CASSVSPSGRIQETQYF.